This entry features one T cell receptor (beta chain) sequence. What it binds is not known. The conserved phenylalanine or tryptophan is not found at the CDR3 terminus, so this likely reflects a read error. These data belong to a study of cytomegalovirus exposure and HLA in healthy donors. Broader study findings: Later analysis found that TCR beta chains associated with HLA were more clonally expanded than other, equally common chains. Immune exposure information comprised only CMV serostatus.

Vbeta (60) and Jbeta (13) primers were used in the PCR. How the authors handled the data: There were about 80 million unique TCR beta chains by a later count, and some 11 million of them were shared. Assay used: immunoSEQ multiplex PCR; TCRdb lists only in-frame clones, some missing. V and J calls and clone size are those listed in that table; D and trimming were worked out from the DNA. The table includes 98,000 or so clones, about 80% detected once. The sample was PBMCs. The source is a woman aged 18-30 years in good health and CMV-seropositive.

The CDR3: CASSIDRGGEAFV. The CDR3 coding sequence is TGTGCCAGCAGCATCGACAGGGGAGGTGAAGCTTTCGTT. The rearrangement joins TRBV5-4 to TRBJ1-1; 8 nucleotides align to TRBD1. The J segment lost 7 bases and the V segment lost 4 bases, leaving 6 bases of the junction unmatched. The CDR3 extends over 13 amino acids. Per the germline V gene, CDR1 is SGHNT and CDR2 is YYREEE (reference sequence).